The present entry profiles one T cell receptor (beta chain) with its context. Some 30,000 T cell genomes, or roughly 200 ng DNA, went into the sorted-subset replicate PCRs. Data came from immunoSEQ multiplex PCR; TCRdb stores just in-frame clones and leaves some out. The sample includes more than 2 million clones, over 85% of them seen just once. CDR1 SGHDT and CDR2 YYEEEE come from the germline V gene. The CDR3 length is 15 residues. V lost 4 bases and J lost 0, with 13 bases in between. The record originates from a study of shared clonotypes between healthy human individuals. Study information: Two women and a few men aged 18 to 49 served as donors.

The TCR was taken from a man between 18 and 35 years old in good health. Sample: naive CD4+ T cells sorted from blood. Subset of the sample: CD45RA+ positively selected. This rearrangement joins TRBV5-6 to TRBJ2-5; tentative D call: TRBD1 (5 bases). The CDR3: CASSPTEMYQETQYF. CDR3 sequence (DNA): TGTGCCAGCAGCCCGACAGAGATGTACCAAGAGACCCAGTACTTC.